The next 11 T cell receptor beta chains were all read from a single sample in a study of blood T cells in healthy people across ages. The second PCR ran about 6 to 12 cycles with a sample-barcoded 5' primer and J-beta primers. One entry per CDR3 protein results from TCRdb running MiXCR on the 5' RACE reads. The profile shows hundreds of thousands of distinct CDR3 sequences, 40% to 50% of them singletons. Sequences were obtained from blood. Source of these receptors: a man aged 60 to 75 in good health.

V usage is TRBV27 and J usage is TRBJ2-1; D remains ambiguous. CDR1 and CDR2 from the germline V gene are MNHEY and SMNVEV (reference sequence). V lost 5 bases, J lost 9 bases, and 20 bases lay in between. The CDR3 totals 15 residues. The CDR3 region has the DNA TGTGCCAGCAGTCCCCTTTCAGGCAGCGTGGGTGAGCAGTTCTTC. Its translation is CASSPLSGSVGEQFF.

The chain joins TRBV14 to TRBJ2-1; D possibly corresponds to TRBD2 (5 bases). The germline gives CDR1 SGHDN, CDR2 FVKESK. V was pared by 3 bases and J by 3 bases, with 12 bases between. The CDR3 sequence is 15 residues long. The CDR3: CASSQAGVRYNEQFF. The DNA of the CDR3 is TGTGCCAGCAGCCAGGCCGGGGTACGCTACAATGAGCAGTTCTTC.

The table lists this clonotype with many counts. The chain is built from TRBV20-1 and TRBJ2-2, with TRBD1 matching over 7 bases. This CDR3 has 18 residues. V lost 5 bases to trimming and J lost 2 bases; unmatched junction nucleotides: 17. Germline-derived CDR1 and CDR2 are DFQATT and SNEGSKA (reference sequence). This chain's CDR3 is CSALRTGMGRSNTGELFF. The CDR3 DNA follows: TGCAGTGCTCTACGGACAGGAATGGGCCGTTCTAACACCGGGGAGCTGTTTTTT.

The chain joins TRBV6-2 or TRBV6-3 to TRBJ2-1; TRBD2 aligns across 7 bases. V shed 0 bases and J 14 bases; nucleotides not matched to a gene: 7. The CDR3 sequence is 13 residues long. The germline V gene encodes CDR1 MNHEY and CDR2 SVGEGT. The CDR3 sequence: CASSYSKAGWEFF. CDR3 bases: TGTGCCAGCAGTTACTCGAAAGCGGGGTGGGAGTTCTTC.

In the case of this clonotype: Mismatch with germline at one junction end may stem from a read error. The chain employs TRBV7-2 and TRBJ2-1; D gene ambiguous. The CDR3 extends over 16 amino acids. The V gene's germline CDR1 is SGHTA and CDR2 FQGNSA. CDR3 sequence (DNA): TGTGCCAGCAGCTTAGCACGGACCAACACCTACAATGAACAGTTCTTC. It translates to CASSLARTNTYNEQFF.

This chain joins TRBV7-9 and TRBJ2-5, with a tentative D call TRBD1 (5 bases). The CDR3 length is 14 residues. V lost 1 base and J 4 bases, leaving 10 bases between the germline ends. Germline values: CDR1 SEHNR, CDR2 FQNEAQ (reference sequence). This CDR3 is CASSLEGYLETQYF. CDR3 sequence (DNA): TGTGCCAGCAGCTTAGAGGGGTACCTAGAGACCCAGTACTTC.

This clonotype showed up just a few times. The chain has TRBV20-1 and TRBJ2-3; 8 bases fit TRBD1. This CDR3 comprises 13 residues. Germline CDR1 and CDR2: DFQATT and SNEGSKA (reference sequence). Germline trimming cut 5 bases from V and 4 bases from J; bases unmatched to any gene: 5. The CDR3 region has the DNA TGCAGTGCTGGCAGGGGGCCTTCAGATACGCAGTATTTT. Its protein is CSAGRGPSDTQYF.

The chain links TRBV7-9 to TRBJ1-2; D is perhaps TRBD1 (5 bases). This CDR3 has 15 residues. Germline V gene sequence: CDR1 SEHNR, CDR2 FQNEAQ (reference sequence). Trimming took 2 bases from V and 4 from J, leaving 14 bases between them. The CDR3 nucleotides are TGTGCCAGCAGCTTAAAGGGGCAACTCTTCTATGGCTACACCTTC. This codes for CASSLKGQLFYGYTF. Filled out from reference TRBV7-9 and TRBJ1-2, the complete variable domain reads DTGVSQNPRHKITKRGQNVTFRCDPISEHNRLYWYRQTLGQGPEFLTYFQNEAQLEKSRLLSDRFSAERPKGSFSTLEIQRTEQGDSAMYLCASSLKGQLFYGYTFGSGTRLTVV.

This clonotype was counted once. V and J are TRBV6-1 and TRBJ1-3; no clear D gene. The CDR3 length is 18 residues. Germline values: CDR1 MNHNS, CDR2 SASEGT. Trimming shortened V by 1 base and J by 0 bases, and 16 bases separated the two germline ends. CDR3 DNA sequence: TGTGCCAGCAGTGAAGTGGAGACCGGGAGATTCTCTGGAAACACCATATATTTT. Amino acid sequence: CASSEVETGRFSGNTIYF.

This clonotype was seen only a few times. The rearrangement links TRBV7-2 to TRBJ2-1; 10 bases match TRBD1. V dropped 4 bases and J dropped 7; count of bases not matched to a gene: 4. The CDR3 is 14 amino acids. Looked up from germline, CDR1 is SGHTA and CDR2 is FQGNSA. CDR3 sequence (DNA): TGTGCCAGCAGCTCCGACAGGGGGCAAAATGAGCAGTTCTTC. It specifies CASSSDRGQNEQFF.

Comment on this clonotype: Sequence at one end of the junction differs from germline and may be a read error. The rearrangement links TRBV6-2 or TRBV6-3 to TRBJ2-7, with D uncertain. The CDR3 is 11 amino acids. Per germline, CDR1 MNHEY and CDR2 SVGEGT. DNA of the CDR3: TGTGCCAGCGGTTTGGGCTACAAGCAGTACTTC. Protein sequence: CASGLGYKQYF.